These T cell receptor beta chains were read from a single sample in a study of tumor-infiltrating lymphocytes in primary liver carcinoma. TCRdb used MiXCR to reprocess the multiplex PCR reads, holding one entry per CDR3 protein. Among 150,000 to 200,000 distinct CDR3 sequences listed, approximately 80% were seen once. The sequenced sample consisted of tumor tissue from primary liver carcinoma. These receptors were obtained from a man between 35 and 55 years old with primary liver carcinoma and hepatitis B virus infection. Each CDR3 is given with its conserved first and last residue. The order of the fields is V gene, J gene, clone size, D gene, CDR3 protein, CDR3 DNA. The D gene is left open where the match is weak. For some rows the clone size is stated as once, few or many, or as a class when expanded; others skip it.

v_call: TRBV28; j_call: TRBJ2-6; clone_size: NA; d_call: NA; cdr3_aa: CASSLRLSRANVLTF; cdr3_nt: TGTGCCAGCAGTTTGAGGCTCTCTCGGGCCAACGTCCTGACTTTC
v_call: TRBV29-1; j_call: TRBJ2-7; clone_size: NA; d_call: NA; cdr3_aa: CSVDTGVDEQYF; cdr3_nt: TGTAGCGTCGATACGGGAGTCGACGAGCAGTACTTC
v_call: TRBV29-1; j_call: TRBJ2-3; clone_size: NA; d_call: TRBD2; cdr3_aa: CSIRPRERGTYTQYF; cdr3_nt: TGCAGTATCCGGCCGCGGGAGAGGGGCACATATACGCAGTATTTT
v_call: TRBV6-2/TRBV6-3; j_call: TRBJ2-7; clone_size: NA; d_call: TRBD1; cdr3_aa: CDSSFRDRAYEQYF; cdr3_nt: TGTGACAGCAGCTTCCGGGACAGGGCCTACGAGCAGTACTTC
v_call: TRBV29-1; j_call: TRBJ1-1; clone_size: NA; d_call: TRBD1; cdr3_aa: CSVCPRGRNTETFF; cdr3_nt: TGCAGCGTGTGTCCCAGGGGGCGGAACACTGAAACATTCTTT
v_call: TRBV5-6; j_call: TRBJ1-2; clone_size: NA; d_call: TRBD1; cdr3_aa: CASTSRTGGADGYTF; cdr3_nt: TGTGCCAGCACCTCGCGGACAGGGGGCGCAGATGGCTATACCTTC
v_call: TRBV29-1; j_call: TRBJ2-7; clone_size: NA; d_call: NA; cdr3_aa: CSVEDPGGSTYKQYF; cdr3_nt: TGCAGCGTTGAAGATCCAGGAGGTAGCACCTACAAGCAGTACTTC
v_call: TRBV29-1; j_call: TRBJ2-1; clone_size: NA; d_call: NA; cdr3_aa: CSALRGYYEQFF; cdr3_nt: TGCAGCGCCCTCAGAGGGTACTATGAGCAATTCTTC
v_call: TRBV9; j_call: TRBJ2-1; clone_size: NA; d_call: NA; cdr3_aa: CASSVVGQGTLNEQFF; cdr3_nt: TGTGCCAGCAGCGTAGTGGGGCAGGGAACCCTCAATGAGCAGTTCTTC
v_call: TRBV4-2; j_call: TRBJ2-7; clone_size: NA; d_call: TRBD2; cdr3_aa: CASTQYSGRDNEQYF; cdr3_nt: TGTGCCAGCACCCAATATAGCGGGAGGGACAACGAGCAGTACTTC
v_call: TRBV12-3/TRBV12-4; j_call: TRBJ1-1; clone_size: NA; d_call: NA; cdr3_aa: CASTGHAGEALF; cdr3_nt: TGTGCTAGTACGGGACACGCCGGTGAAGCTCTCTTT
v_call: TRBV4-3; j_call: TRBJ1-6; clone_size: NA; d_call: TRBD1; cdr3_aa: CASITWDRGSNSPLHF; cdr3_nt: TGCGCCAGCATCACCTGGGACAGGGGAAGCAATTCACCCCTCCACTTT
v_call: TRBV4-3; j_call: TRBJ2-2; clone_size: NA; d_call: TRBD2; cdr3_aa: CASSQDNPGLADLGELFF; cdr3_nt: TGCGCCAGCAGCCAAGATAACCCGGGACTAGCGGACCTGGGGGAGCTATTTTTT
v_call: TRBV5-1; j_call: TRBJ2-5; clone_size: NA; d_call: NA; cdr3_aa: CANSFPGRNQETQYF; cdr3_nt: TGCGCCAACAGCTTCCCCGGGCGGAACCAAGAGACCCAATACTTC
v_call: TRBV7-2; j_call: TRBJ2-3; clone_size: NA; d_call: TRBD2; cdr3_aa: CASSFERTSGSLYTQYF; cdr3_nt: TGTGCCAGCAGCTTTGAGAGGACTAGCGGGAGTTTATATACGCAGTATTTT
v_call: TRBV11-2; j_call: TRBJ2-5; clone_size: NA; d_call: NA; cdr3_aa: CVSSLYRDKETQYF; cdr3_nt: TGTGTCAGCAGCTTATACAGGGATAAGGAGACCCAGTACTTC
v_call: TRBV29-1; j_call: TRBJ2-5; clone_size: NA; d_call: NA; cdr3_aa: CSAMPRETQYF; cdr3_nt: TGCAGCGCCATGCCGAGGGAGACCCAGTACTTC
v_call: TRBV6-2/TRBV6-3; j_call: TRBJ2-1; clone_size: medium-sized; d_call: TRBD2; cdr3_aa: CASSSGLALYNEQFF; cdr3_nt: TGTGCCAGCAGCTCCGGACTAGCGCTATACAATGAGCAGTTCTTC
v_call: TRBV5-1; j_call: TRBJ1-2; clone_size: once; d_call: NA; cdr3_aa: CASNLERVTGDSYTF; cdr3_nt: TGCGCCAGCAACTTGGAGAGGGTCACGGGGGATAGCTACACCTTC
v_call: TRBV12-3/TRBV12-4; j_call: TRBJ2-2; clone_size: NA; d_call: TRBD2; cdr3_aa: CANTLTSGNTGELFF; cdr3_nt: TGTGCCAATACCCTGACTAGCGGGAACACCGGGGAGCTGTTTTTT
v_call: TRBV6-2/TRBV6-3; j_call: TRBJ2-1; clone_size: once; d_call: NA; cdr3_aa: CASSYQLGNGQFF; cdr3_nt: TGTGCCAGCAGTTACCAGCTGGGCAATGGACAGTTCTTC
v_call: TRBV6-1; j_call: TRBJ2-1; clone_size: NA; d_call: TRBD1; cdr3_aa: CASSGDRWVSNEQFF; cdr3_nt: TGTGCCAGCAGTGGGGACAGGTGGGTTAGCAATGAGCAGTTCTTC
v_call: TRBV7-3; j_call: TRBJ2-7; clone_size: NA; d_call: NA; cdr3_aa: CASSFTIHEQYF; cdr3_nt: TGTGCCAGCAGCTTCACGATCCACGAGCAGTACTTC